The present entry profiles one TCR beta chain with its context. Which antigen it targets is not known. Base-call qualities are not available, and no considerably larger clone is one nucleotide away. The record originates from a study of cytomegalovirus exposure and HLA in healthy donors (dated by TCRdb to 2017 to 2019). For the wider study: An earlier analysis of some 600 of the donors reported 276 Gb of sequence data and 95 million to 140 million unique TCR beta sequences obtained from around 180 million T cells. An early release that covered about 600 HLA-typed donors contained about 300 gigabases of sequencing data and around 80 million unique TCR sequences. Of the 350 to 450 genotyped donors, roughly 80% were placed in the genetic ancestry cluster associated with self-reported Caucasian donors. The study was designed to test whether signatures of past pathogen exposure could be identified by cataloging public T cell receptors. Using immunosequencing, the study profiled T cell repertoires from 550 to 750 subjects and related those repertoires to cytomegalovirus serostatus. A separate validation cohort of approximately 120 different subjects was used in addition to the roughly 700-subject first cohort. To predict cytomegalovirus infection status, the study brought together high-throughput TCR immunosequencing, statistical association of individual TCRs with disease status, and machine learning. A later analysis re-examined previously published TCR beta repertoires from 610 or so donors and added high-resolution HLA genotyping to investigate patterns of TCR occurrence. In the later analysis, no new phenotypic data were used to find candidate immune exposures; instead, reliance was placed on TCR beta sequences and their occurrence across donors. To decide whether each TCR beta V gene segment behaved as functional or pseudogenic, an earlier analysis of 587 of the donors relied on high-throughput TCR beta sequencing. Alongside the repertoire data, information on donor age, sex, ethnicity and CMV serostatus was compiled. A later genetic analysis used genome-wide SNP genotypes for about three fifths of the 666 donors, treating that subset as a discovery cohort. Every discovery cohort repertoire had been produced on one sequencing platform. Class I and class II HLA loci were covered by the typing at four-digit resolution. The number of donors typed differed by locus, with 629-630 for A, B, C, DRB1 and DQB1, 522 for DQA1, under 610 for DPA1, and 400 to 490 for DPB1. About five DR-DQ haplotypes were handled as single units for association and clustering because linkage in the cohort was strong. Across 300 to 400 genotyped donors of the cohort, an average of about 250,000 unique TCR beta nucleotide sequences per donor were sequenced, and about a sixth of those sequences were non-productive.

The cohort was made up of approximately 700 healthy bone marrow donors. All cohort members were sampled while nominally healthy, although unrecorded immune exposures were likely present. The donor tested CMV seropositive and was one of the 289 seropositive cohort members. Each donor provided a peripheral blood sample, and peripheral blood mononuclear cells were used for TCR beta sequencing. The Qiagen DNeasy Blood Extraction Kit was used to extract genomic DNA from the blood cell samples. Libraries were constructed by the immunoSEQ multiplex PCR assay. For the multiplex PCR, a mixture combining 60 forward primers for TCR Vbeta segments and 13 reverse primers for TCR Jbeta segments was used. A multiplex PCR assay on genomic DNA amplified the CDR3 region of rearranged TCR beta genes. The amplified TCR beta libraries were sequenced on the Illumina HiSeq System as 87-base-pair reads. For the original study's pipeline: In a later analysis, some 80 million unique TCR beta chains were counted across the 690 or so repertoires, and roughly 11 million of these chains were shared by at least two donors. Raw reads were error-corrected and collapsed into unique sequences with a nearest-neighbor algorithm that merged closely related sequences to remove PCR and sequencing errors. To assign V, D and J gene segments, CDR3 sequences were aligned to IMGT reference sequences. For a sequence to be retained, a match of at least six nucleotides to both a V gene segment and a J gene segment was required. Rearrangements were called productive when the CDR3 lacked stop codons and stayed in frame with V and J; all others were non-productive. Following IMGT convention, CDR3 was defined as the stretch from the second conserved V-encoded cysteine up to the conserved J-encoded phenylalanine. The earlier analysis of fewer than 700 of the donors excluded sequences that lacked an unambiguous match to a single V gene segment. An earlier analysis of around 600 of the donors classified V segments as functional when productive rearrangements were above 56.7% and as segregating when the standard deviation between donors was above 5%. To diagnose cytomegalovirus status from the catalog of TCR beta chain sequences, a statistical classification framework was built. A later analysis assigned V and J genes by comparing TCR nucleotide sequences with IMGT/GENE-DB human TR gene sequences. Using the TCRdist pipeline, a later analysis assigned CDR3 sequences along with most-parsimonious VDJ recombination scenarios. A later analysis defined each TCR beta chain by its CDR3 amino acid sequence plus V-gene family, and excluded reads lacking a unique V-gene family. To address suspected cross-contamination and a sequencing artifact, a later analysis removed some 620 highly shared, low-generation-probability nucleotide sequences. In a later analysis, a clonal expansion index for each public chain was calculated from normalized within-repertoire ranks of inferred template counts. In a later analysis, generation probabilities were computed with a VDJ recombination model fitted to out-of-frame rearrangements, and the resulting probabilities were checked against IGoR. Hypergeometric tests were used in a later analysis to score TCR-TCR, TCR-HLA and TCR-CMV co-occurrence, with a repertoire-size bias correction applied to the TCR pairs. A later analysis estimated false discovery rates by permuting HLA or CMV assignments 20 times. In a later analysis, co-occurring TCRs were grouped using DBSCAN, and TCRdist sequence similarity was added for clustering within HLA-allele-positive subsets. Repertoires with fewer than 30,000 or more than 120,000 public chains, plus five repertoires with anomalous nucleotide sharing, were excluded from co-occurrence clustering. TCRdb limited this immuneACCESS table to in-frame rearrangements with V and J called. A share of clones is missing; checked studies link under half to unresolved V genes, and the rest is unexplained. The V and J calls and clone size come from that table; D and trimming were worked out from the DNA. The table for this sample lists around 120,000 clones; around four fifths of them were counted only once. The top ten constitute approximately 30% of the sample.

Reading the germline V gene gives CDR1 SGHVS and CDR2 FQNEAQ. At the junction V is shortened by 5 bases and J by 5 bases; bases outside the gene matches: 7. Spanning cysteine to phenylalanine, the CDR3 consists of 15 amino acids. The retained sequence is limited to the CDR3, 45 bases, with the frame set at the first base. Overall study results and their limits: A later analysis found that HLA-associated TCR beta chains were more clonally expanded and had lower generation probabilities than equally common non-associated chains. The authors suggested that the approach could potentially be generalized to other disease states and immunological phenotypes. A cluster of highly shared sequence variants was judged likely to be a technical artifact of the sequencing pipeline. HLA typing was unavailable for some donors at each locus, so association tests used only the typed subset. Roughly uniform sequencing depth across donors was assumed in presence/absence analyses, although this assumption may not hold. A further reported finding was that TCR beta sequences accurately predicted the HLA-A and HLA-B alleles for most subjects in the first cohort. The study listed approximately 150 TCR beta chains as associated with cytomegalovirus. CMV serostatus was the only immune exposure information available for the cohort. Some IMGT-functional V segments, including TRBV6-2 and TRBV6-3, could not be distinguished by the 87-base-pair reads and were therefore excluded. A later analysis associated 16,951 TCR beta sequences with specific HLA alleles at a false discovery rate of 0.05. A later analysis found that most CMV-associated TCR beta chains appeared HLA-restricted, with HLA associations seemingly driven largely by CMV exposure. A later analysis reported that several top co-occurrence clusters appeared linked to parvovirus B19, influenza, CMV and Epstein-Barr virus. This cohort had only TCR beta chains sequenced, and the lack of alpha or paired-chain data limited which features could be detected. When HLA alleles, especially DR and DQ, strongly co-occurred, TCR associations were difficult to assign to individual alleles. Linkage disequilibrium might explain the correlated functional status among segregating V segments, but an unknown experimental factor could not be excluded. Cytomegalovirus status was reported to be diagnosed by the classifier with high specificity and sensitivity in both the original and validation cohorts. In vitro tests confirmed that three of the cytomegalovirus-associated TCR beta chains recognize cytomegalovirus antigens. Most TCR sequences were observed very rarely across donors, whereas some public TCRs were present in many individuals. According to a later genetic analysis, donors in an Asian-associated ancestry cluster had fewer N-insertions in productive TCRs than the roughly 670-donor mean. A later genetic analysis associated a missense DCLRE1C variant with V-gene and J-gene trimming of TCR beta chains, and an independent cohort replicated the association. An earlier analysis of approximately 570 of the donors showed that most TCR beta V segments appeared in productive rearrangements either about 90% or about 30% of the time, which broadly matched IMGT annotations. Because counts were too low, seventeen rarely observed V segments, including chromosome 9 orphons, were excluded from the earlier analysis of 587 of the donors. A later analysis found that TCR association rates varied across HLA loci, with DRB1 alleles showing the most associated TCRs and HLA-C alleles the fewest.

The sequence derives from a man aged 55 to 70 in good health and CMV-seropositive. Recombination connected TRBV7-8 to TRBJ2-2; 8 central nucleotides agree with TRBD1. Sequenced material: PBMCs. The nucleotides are TGTGCCAGCAGCAATCAGGGGGCTCGGACCGGGGAGCTGTTTTTT. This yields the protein CASSNQGARTGELFF.